Below, one TCR beta chain is given with its context. Its antigen is not known. In nominal health when sampled, donors likely had unrecorded immune exposures nonetheless. This CDR3 spans 15 amino acids. Trimming at V came to 4 bases and at J to 1 base, leaving 4 bases not matched to a gene. Germline CDR1 reads SGHRS; CDR2 reads YFSETQ. In the PCR, 60 Vbeta and 13 Jbeta primers were used. Here immunoSEQ multiplex PCR was the method, and the copy in TCRdb shows in-frame clones only, minus some. The sample lists around 130,000 clones, 50% to 80% occurring once. The entry originates in a study of cytomegalovirus exposure and HLA in healthy donors. Background on the study: Out of about 180 million T cells, an earlier analysis found roughly 100 million unique TCR beta sequences in total.

Findings and caveats of the study: The presence/absence work took it that sequencing depth was about the same across donors. In a later analysis, HLA-associated beta chains showed higher expansion and lower generation probabilities than comparable chains.

This TCR came from a woman between 35 and 50 years old in good health and CMV-seropositive. Sequencing was performed on PBMCs. The chain couples TRBV5-1 to TRBJ2-3; 9 nucleotides align to TRBD2. CDR3 sequence (DNA): TGCGCCAGCAGCGCCAGGACTAGCGGCACAGATACGCAGTATTTT. Translated, it gives CASSARTSGTDTQYF.